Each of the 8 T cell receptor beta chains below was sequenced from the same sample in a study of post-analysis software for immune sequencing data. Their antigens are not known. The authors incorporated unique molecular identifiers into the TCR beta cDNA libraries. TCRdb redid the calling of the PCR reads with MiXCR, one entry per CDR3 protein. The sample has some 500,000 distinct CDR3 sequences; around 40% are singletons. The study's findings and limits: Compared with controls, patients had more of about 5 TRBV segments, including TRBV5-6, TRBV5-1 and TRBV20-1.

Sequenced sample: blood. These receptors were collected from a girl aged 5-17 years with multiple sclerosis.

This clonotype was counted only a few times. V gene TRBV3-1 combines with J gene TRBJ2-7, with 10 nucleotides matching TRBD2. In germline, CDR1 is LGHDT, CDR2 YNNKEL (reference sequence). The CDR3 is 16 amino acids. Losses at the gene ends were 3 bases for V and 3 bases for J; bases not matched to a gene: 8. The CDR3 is CASSQPMTSGFYEQYF. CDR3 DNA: TGTGCCAGCAGCCAGCCCATGACTAGCGGGTTCTACGAGCAGTACTTC.

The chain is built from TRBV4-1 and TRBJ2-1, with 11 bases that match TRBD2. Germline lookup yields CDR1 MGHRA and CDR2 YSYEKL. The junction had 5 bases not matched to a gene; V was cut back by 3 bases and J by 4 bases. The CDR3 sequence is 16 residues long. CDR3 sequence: CASSQWGLAVYNEQFF. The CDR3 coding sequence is TGCGCCAGCAGCCAGTGGGGACTAGCGGTATACAATGAGCAGTTCTTC.

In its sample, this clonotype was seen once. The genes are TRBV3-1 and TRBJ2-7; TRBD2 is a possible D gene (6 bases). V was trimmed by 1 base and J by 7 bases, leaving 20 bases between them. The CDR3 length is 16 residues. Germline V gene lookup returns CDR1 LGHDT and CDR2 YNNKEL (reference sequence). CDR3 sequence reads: CASSQVREPTYNEQYF. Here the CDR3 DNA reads TGTGCCAGCAGCCAAGTGCGGGAACCCACCTACAATGAGCAGTACTTC.

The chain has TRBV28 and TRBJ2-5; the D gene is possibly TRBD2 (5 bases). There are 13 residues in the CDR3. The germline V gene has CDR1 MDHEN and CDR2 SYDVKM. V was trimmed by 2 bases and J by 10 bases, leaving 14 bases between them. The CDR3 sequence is CASSLGGPLIQYF. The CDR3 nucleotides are TGTGCCAGCAGTTTAGGAGGACCCCTTATCCAGTACTTC.

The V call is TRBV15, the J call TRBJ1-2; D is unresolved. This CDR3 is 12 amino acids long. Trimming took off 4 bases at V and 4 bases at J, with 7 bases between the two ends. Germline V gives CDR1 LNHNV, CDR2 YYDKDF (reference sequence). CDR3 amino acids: CATSTQSYGYTF. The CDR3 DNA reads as TGTGCCACCAGCACCCAGAGCTATGGCTACACCTTC.

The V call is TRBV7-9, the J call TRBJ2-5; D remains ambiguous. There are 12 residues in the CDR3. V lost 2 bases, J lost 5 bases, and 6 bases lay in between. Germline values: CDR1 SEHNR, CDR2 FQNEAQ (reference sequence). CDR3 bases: TGTGCCAGCAGCTTACGGTACGAGACCCAGTACTTC. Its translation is CASSLRYETQYF.

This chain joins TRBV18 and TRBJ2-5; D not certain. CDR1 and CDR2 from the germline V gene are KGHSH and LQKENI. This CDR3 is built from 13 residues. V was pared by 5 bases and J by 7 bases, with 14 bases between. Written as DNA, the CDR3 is TGTGCCAGCTCATCTGGAAGGGAAGGGACCCAGTACTTC. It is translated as CASSSGREGTQYF.

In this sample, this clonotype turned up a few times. For the CDR3, the DNA is TGTGCCATCAGTGGCATTAGCAGTTACGAGCAGTACTTC. Its protein product is CAISGISSYEQYF. V gene TRBV10-3 combines with J gene TRBJ2-7; no clear D gene. Germline lookup yields CDR1 ENHRY and CDR2 SYGVKD. V dropped 4 bases and J dropped 4 bases, with 11 bases sitting between them. The CDR3 spans 13 residues.